The following is a T cell receptor (beta chain) sequence with its context. No antigen is known for it. Profiled with immunoSEQ multiplex PCR; TCRdb holds only in-frame clones, not every one. The sample lists around 50,000 clones; around 74% were seen once. These data come from a study of vaccination effects on CD4 cells after COVID-19. Study details: Three convalescent patients underwent early and late post-vaccination sampling. It was a median of 72 days after the second dose that post-vaccine samples were obtained.

Scientists isolated CD4+ T cells after an approximately 9-day culture period ended. The person acquired a PCR-confirmed SARS-CoV-2 infection between March and December 2020. Each person got two doses of an mRNA SARS-CoV-2 vaccine, BNT162b2 or mRNA-1273. Germline assignment: CDR1 SGHNT and CDR2 YYREEE (reference sequence). CDR3 length: 14 amino acids. V shed 1 base and J shed 5 bases, with 10 bases lying between them. Sequenced here: CD4+ T cells from PBMCs cultured without peptide, sampled after COVID-19 vaccination. This clonotype originated in a human donor who had a prior SARS-CoV-2 infection. The J gene is TRBJ2-1, the V gene TRBV5-4; D not resolved. CDR3 protein: CASSLRLRDNEQFF. The CDR3 region has the DNA TGTGCCAGCAGCTTGCGCCTAAGAGACAATGAGCAGTTCTTC.